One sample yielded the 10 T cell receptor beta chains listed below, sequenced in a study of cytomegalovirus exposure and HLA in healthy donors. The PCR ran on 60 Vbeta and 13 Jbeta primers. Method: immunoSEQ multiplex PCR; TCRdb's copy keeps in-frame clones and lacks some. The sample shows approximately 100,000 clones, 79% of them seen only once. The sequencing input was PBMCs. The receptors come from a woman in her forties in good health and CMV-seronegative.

The CDR3 is CASSDGWGSTDTQYF. CDR3 DNA: TGTGCCAGCAGTGATGGGTGGGGCAGCACAGATACGCAGTATTTT. The V call is TRBV2, the J call TRBJ2-3; tentatively, D is TRBD1 (5 bases). The V and J ends lost 3 bases and 0 bases respectively, with 10 bases between them. There are 15 residues in the CDR3. CDR1 SNHLY and CDR2 FYNNEI come from the germline V gene.

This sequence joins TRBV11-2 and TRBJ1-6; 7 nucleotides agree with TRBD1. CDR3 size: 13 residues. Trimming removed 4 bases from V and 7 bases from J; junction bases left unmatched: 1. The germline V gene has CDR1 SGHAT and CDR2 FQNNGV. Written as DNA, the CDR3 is TGTGCCAGCAGCTCACAGGGGAATTCACCCCTCCACTTT. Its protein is CASSSQGNSPLHF.

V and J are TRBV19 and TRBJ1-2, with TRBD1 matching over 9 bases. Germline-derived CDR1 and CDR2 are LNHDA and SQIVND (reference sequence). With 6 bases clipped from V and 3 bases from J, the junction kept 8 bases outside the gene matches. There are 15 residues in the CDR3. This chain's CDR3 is CASSQRQGDDYGYTF. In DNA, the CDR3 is TGTGCCAGTAGCCAAAGACAGGGGGACGACTATGGCTACACCTTC.

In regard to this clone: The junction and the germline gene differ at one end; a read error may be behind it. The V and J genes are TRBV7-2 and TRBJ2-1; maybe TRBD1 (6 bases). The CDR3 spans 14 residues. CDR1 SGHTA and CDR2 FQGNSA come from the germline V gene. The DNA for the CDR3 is TGTGCCAGCGGCTTCGATGGACAGATCGATGAGCAGTTCTTC. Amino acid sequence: CASGFDGQIDEQFF.

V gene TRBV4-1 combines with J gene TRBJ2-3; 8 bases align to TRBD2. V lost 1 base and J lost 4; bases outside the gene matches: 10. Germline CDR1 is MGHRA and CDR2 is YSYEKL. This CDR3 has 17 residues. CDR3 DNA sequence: TGCGCCAGCAGCCAAGCCTTCGGGAGGGCCCCGCCAGATACGCAGTATTTT. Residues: CASSQAFGRAPPDTQYF.

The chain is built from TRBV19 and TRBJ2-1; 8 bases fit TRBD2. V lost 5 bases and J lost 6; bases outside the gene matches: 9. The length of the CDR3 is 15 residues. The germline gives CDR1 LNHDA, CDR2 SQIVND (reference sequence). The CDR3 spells CASSSPGLAGNEQFF. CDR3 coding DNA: TGTGCCAGTAGTTCCCCAGGGCTAGCGGGCAATGAGCAGTTCTTC.

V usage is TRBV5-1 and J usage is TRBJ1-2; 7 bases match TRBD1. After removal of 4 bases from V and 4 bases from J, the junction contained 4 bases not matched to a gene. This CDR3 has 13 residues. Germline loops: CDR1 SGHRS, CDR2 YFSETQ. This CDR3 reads CASSQGTVYGYTF. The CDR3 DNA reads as TGCGCCAGCAGCCAAGGGACAGTCTATGGCTACACCTTC.

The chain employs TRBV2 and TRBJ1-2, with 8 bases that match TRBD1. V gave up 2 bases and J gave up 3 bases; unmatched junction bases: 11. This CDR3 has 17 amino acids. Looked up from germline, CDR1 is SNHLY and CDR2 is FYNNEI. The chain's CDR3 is CASSETTGEEIYYGYTF. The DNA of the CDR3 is TGTGCCAGCAGTGAAACGACAGGGGAGGAGATTTACTATGGCTACACCTTC. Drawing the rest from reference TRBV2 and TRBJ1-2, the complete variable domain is EPEVTQTPSHQVTQMGQEVILRCVPISNHLYFYWYRQILGQKVEFLVSFYNNEISEKSEIFDDQFSVERPDGSNFTLKIRSTKLEDSAMYFCASSETTGEEIYYGYTFGSGTRLTVV.

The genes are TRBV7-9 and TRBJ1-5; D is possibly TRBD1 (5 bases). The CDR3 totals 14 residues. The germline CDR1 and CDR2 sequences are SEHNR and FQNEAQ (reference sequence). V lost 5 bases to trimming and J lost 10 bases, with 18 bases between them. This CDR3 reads CASSLDSVLKPQHF. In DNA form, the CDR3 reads TGTGCCAGCAGCCTTGACAGTGTTCTCAAACCCCAGCATTTT.

The chain's CDR3 is CASSLRGSSSYEQYF. In nucleotides, the CDR3 is TGTGCCAGCAGCTTACGAGGGTCTAGCTCCTACGAGCAGTACTTC. V and J are TRBV7-2 and TRBJ2-7, with TRBD2 as a possible D gene (5 bases). The CDR3 is 15 amino acids. The germline V gene encodes CDR1 SGHTA and CDR2 FQGNSA. V gave up 2 bases and J gave up 0 bases, with 11 bases separating them.